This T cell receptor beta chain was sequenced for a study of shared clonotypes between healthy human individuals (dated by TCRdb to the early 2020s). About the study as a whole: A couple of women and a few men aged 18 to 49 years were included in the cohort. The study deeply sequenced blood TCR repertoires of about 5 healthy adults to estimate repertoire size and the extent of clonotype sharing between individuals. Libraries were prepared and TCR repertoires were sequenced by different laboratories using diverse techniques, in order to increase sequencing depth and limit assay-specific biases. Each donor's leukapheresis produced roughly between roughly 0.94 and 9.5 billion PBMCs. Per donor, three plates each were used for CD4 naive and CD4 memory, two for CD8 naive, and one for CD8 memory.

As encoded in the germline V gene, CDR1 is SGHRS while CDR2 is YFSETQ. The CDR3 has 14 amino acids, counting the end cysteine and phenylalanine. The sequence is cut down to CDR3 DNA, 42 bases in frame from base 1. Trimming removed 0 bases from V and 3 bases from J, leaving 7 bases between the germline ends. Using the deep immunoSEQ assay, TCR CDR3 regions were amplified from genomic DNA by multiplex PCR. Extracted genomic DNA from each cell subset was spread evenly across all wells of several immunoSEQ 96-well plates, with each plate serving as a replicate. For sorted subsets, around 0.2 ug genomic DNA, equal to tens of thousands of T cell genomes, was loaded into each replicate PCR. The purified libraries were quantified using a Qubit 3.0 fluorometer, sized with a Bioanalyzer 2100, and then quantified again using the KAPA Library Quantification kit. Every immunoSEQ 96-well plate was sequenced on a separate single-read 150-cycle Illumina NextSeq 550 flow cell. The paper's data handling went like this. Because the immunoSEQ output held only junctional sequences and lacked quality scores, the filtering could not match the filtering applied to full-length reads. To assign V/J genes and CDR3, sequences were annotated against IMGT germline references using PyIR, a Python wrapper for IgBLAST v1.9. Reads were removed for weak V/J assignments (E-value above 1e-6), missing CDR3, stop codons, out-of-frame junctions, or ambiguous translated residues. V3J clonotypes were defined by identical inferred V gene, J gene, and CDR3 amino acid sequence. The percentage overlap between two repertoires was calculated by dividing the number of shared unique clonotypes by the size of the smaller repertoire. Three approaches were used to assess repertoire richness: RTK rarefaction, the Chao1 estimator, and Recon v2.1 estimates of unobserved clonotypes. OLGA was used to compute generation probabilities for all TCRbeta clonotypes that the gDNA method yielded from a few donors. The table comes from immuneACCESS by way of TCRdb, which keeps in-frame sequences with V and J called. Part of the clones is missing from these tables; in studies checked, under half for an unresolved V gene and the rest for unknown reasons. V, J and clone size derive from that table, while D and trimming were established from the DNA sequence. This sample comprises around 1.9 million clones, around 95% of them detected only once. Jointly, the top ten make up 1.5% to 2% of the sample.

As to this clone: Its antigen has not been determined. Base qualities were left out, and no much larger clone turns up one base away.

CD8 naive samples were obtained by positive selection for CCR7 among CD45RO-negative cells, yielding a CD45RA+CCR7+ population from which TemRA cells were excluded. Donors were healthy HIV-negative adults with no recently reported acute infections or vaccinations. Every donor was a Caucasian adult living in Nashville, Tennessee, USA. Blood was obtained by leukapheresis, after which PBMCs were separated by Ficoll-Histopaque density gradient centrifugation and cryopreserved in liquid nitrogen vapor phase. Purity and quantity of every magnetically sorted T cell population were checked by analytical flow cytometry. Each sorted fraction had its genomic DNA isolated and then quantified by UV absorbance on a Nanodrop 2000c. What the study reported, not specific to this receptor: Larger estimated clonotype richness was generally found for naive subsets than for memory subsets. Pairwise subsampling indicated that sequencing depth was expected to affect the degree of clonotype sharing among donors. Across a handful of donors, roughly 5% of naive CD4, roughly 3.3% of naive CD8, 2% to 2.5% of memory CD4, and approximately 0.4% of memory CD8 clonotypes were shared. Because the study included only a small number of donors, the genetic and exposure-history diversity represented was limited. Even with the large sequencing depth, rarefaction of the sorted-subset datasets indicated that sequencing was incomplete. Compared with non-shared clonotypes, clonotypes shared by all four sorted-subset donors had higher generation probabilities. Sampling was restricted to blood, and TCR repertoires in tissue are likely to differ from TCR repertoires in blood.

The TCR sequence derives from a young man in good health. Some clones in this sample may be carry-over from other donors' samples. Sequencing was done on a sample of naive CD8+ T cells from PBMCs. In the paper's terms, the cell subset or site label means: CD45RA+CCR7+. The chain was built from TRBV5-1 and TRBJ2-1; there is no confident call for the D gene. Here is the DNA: TGCGCCAGCAGCTTGGAGGCTAGCTACAATGAGCAGTTCTTC. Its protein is CASSLEASYNEQFF.